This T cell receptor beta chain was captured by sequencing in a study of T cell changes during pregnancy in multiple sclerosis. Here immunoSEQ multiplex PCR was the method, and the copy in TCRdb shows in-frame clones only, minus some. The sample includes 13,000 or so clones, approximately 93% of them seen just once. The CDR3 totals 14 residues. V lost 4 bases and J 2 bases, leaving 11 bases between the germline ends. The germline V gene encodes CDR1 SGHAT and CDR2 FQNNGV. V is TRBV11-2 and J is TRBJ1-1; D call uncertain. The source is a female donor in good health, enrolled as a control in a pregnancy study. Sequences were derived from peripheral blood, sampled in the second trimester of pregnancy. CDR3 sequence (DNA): TGTGCCAGCAGCTCGGTCGAGGGCAACACTGAAGCTTTCTTT. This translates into CASSSVEGNTEAFF.